This record covers a single T cell receptor beta chain. The sample belongs to a study of control samples from healthy donors and cancer patients. Assay: immunoSEQ multiplex PCR; the TCRdb copy retains only in-frame clones and omits some. The sample includes just over 150,000 clones, approximately 93% of them seen just once. Losses at the gene ends were 7 bases for V and 6 bases for J; bases not matched to a gene: 4. From germline, CDR1 is SNHLY and CDR2 FYNNEI. The CDR3 length is 13 residues. The gene calls are TRBV2 and TRBJ1-2; 11 nucleotides align to TRBD1. Sequenced input: blood. This sequence was found in a woman between 40 and 55 years old in good health. The CDR3 region has the DNA TGTGCCAGCAATGGACAGGGGGCAAATGGCTACACCTTC. It yields the protein CASNGQGANGYTF.